Given below is one T cell receptor (beta chain) in context. This sample was included in a study of shared clonotypes between healthy human individuals. Trimming stripped 0 bases from V and 2 bases from J, with 17 bases between. The CDR3 contains 17 residues. The germline gives CDR1 SGHAT, CDR2 FQNNGV. A deep-level run was used for the assay. Using immunoSEQ multiplex PCR, the repertoire was profiled, and TCRdb retains in-frame clones only, with some absent. The profile shows 560,000 or so clones, around 96% of them singletons. CD45RO-negative CD8 cells positively selected for CCR7 made up the naive population, which excluded terminally differentiated effector memory CD45RA+ cells.

Sequencing input: naive CD8+ T cells sorted from blood. The chain uses TRBV11-2 and TRBJ2-7; D is possibly TRBD2 (5 bases). This sequence was found in a woman aged 30 to 39 in good health. The CDR3 loop is CASSLDAWESRTYEQYF. CDR3 DNA sequence: TGTGCCAGCAGCTTAGATGCCTGGGAGTCAAGGACCTACGAGCAGTACTTC.